This TCR beta chain appears in the sequencing data of a study of regulatory T cells in long-lasting Graves disease (TCRdb year 2021). As for the study more broadly: Newly diagnosed Graves' disease patients had taken antithyroid drugs for less than 3 months. Patients with persistent Graves' disease were compared with patients with newly diagnosed Graves' disease using TCR sequencing and RNA sequencing of peripheral blood. The study was conducted in China and was registered as a clinical trial. A total of approximately 35 samples underwent TCR sequencing: some 13 from persistent and roughly 20 from newly diagnosed Graves' disease patients. Findings and caveats that apply to the study as a whole: Persistent Graves' disease patients showed lower TCR Shannon entropy and fewer highly expanded clones than newly diagnosed patients, suggesting clonal expansion. The authors acknowledged the small sample size as a limitation that may reduce accuracy. A larger number of public clonotypes was shared among persistent patients (approximately 2,500) than among newly diagnosed patients (around 880). TRBV28, TRBJ1-2 and TRBJ2-5 were preferentially used in persistent disease, while TRBV20-1 and TRBJ2-1 were favored in newly diagnosed disease. Only the TCR beta chain was sequenced and analyzed. Peripheral blood alone was examined, since thyroid tissue, which constituted the primary lesion, could not be accessed.

CDR1 and CDR2 are read off the germline V gene (reference sequence) as DFQATT and SNEGSKA. V ends up 5 bases short and J 0 bases short, with an unmatched junction base count of 5. Counted from cysteine to phenylalanine, this CDR3 has 14 amino acids. Only the CDR3 DNA is retained, 42 bases long and in frame from the first base. The library was made by multiplex PCR. Sequencing was performed on an Illumina HiSeq 4000. iRepertoire HTBI primers and Arm-PCR amplification of CDR3 regions were used to construct TCR beta libraries. Before sequencing, the PCR products underwent gel purification. For the original study's pipeline: Gene usage analysis of CDR3 amino acid clonotypes used the approximately 62 TRBV and 12 to 15 TRBJ segments found across samples. COPE and FqMerger were used to merge the filtered high-quality paired reads into contigs. BLAST was used to align contigs to IMGT TRBV, TRBD and TRBJ reference genes, and CDR3 was defined according to IMGT. Any clonotype with a frequency above 0.1% was counted as a highly expanded clone. Repertoire diversity was measured by Shannon entropy, and V-J evenness by the Gini coefficient. A clonotype found in more than one individual was treated as public. TCRdb reprocessing: public reads trimmed at Q25 with fastp, clones called with MiXCR, in-frame beta chains kept. Entries that share a CDR3 protein sequence are merged under the most common genes and DNA. TCRdb, not the original authors, processed these V and J calls. The sample profile shows approximately 350,000 distinct CDR3 sequences; about 10% of them were found once. 15% to 20% of the sample is held by the ten biggest clonotypes.

This sample's time point label indicates: newly diagnosed GD, antithyroid drugs for less than 3 months. For both TCR sequencing and RNA sequencing, RNA was extracted from PBMCs using TRIzol. Graves' disease was diagnosed according to American Thyroid Association guidelines. The patients came from an endocrinology department in Xi'an, China. Each patient gave about 10 milliliters of peripheral blood, collected in an EDTA anticoagulant tube. Ficoll Paque Plus density gradient separation was used to isolate PBMCs, and no additional T cell sorting was done. An Agilent 2100 Bioanalyzer and agarose gel were used to check RNA quality, and a NanoDrop 2000 was used to measure RNA concentration. This clonotype was detected many times. Which antigen it targets is not known. Base qualities are not recorded, but no much larger clone differs from it by a single base. The sample was also reused in another study, on T cells in Graves' hyperthyroidism and ophthalmopathy. From that second study: Stable Graves' hyperthyroidism was defined as the absence of progression to ophthalmopathy over 18 months of follow-up. The hyperthyroidism patients were between 18 and 65 years old and newly diagnosed, with a disease duration of less than 2 months. The study excluded patients with uncontrolled infections, other autoimmune diseases, pregnancy or lactation. Diagnoses relied on clinical symptoms, serum thyroxine and TRAb, thyroid ultrasound and orbital computed tomography. A first-round RT-PCR of the TCR CDR3 used the HTBI primer set with the Qiagen OneStep RT-PCR kit. Most expanded thyroid clonotypes (frequency above 0.001) were also found in blood, which suggests that blood repertoires may mirror thyroid immune responses. A model built on a 13 V-J signature distinguished ophthalmopathy from stable hyperthyroidism, reaching 87.88% sensitivity and 81% to 83% specificity in cross-validation and 80%/75% in testing. In validation, the model predicted progression to ophthalmopathy with approximately 69% sensitivity and 72.22% specificity, a median of around 6.6 months before onset. To identify TCR V-J signatures that set the groups apart, the researchers used a discovery cohort of 95 to 100 patients, made up of 40 to 45 with Graves' ophthalmopathy and about 59 with stable Graves' hyperthyroidism. An independent validation cohort of 18 to 20 hyperthyroidism patients and 15 or so patients who later progressed to ophthalmopathy tested prospective prediction of ophthalmopathy. The roughly 90 discovery patients were divided at random into training and test sets in a 7:3 ratio. In addition, the study compared T-cell repertoires in thyroid tissue and in blood from five or six Graves' hyperthyroidism patients. After blood sampling, hyperthyroidism patients were treated with methimazole at a starting dose of 30 mg daily, and ophthalmopathy patients were treated with high-dose intravenous methylprednisolone. A second multiplex PCR round built the libraries, followed by size selection and purification. The libraries were sequenced on an Illumina HiSeq2000 using paired-end 100 bp reads. SOAPnuke was used to process the raw data, throwing out any read that contained adapters or uncalled bases, had a mean Phred below 15, or lacked an exact constant-primer or identifier match. COPE v1.2.5 was used to merge the high-quality paired reads, and each unique nucleotide sequence was defined as a clonotype. MiTCR v1.1 was used to align clonotypes to the IMGT TRBV, TRBD and TRBJ reference segments. The analysis included only V-J combinations with a frequency above 0.0001, which together covered around 99% of the repertoires. A TCS score was defined as the ratio between F50 (clonal expansion) and ExV (chaos), using BLOSUM62-based TCRdist between CDR3 peptides within each V-J. Welch's t-statistics and random forest reduced fewer than 600 V-J features to 10 to 15, which were used in a naive Bayes classifier (R e1071). Sample size was not statistically predetermined, and investigators were not blinded to group allocation. According to the paper, TCR Vbeta CDR3 sequencing was carried out on 135 peripheral blood samples, which came from about 45 ophthalmopathy, approximately 72 hyperthyroidism and around 17 progressor patients.

In this chain, TRBV20-1 is recombined with TRBJ2-3, with 7 junctional bases fitting TRBD2. The receptor was derived from a woman aged 18-30 years with Graves disease. Donor details come from another sample of the same person, matched by shared clones. The sequences come from peripheral blood mononuclear cells (PBMCs), collected at new diagnosis, from a patient treated with antithyroid drugs. CDR3 sequence: CSASSAGSTDTQYF. The DNA reads TGCAGTGCTTCCTCAGCGGGGAGCACAGATACGCAGTATTTT.